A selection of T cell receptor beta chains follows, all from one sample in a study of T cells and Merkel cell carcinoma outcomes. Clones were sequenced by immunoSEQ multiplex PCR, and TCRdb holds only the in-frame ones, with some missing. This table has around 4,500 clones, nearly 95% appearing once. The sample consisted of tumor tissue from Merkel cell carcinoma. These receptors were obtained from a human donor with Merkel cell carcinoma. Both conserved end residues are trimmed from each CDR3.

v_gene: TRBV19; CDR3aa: ASRGGTSGTDTQY
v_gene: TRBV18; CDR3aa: ASSKFSGKIDNEQF
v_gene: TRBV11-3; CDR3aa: ASSLGRGRSYNEQF
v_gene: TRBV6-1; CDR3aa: ASRRGQTMNTEAF
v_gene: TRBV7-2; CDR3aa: ASSSRGIYNEQF
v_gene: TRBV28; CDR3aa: ASLTVMNTEAF
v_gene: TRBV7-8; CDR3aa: ASSLDRQYEQY
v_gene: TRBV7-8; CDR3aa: ASSLAAGGGLSTDTQY
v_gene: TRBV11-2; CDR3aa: ASSVRVSYNEQF
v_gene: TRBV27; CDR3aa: ASSLFAGGGYT
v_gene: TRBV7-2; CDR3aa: ASSFYLNTEAF
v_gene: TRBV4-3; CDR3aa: ASSQGRGAYEQY
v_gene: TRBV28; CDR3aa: ASQTASGSYNEQF
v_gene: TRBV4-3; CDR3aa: ASSRDLAGASGELF
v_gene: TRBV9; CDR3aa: ASSVEGRRPDTQY
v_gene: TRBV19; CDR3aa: ASRQSGTASGANVLT
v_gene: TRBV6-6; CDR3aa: ASRPTSGTGELF
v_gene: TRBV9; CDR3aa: ASSVEGRTENSYEQY
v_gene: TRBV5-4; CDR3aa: ASSLGRAGELF
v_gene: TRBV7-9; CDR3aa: ASSLDEDTQY